The rows below give T cell receptor beta chains drawn from one sample of a study of cytomegalovirus exposure and HLA in healthy donors. Measured with immunoSEQ multiplex PCR; TCRdb has only the in-frame clones, and not every one. The sample includes 160,000 or so clones, 70% to 90% of them seen just once. Sequencing was done on a sample of PBMCs. These receptors were taken from a woman between 25 and 40 years old in good health and CMV-seropositive. The CDR3 runs from the conserved cysteine through the conserved F or W. A D gene is named only where the DNA matches it firmly. Some rows mark clone size as missing; the rest say once, few, many or name a class of expanded clone.

abundance,j_gene,len,v_gene,d_gene,CDR3aa,CDR3nt
-,TRBJ1-1,15,TRBV7-2,TRBD1,CASSSPTGGFTEAFF,TGTGCCAGCAGCTCCCCGACAGGGGGCTTCACTGAAGCTTTCTTT
-,TRBJ2-1,15,TRBV7-9,-,CASSHRDSAGAKEFF,TGTGCCAGCAGTCACCGGGACTCCGCGGGTGCCAAGGAGTTCTTC
once,TRBJ1-3,15,TRBV18,-,CASSPQGAAGNTIYF,TGTGCCAGCTCACCACAAGGGGCAGCTGGAAACACCATATATTTT
-,TRBJ2-7,13,TRBV7-2,TRBD2,CASSPALAGEQYF,TGTGCCAGCAGCCCGGCGTTAGCGGGGGAGCAGTACTTC
-,TRBJ1-1,19,TRBV10-3,-,CAISESLIDSPAGDTEAFF,TGTGCCATCAGTGAGTCGCTGATCGACAGCCCAGCGGGGGACACTGAAGCTTTCTTT
-,TRBJ2-1,13,TRBV14,-,CASSQTLYDEQFF,TGTGCCAGCAGCCAGACTTTGTACGATGAGCAGTTCTTC
-,TRBJ2-3,18,TRBV18,-,CASSPLAGSTSSTDTQYF,TGTGCCAGCTCACCTCTGGCGGGGTCGACCTCTAGCACAGATACGCAGTATTTT
-,TRBJ2-7,15,TRBV5-4,TRBD1,CASSRPGTGNYEQYF,TGTGCCAGCAGCCGTCCCGGGACAGGGAACTACGAGCAGTACTTC
few,TRBJ2-2,15,TRBV28,TRBD1,CASDRGQVWTGELFF,TGTGCCAGCGACAGGGGGCAAGTTTGGACCGGGGAGCTGTTTTTT
-,TRBJ1-3,16,TRBV10-3,-,CAISESSGRGRNTIYF,TGTGCCATCAGTGAGTCAAGTGGAAGGGGAAGAAACACCATATATTTT
many,TRBJ1-1,13,TRBV7-6,TRBD1,CASSLGQGTEAFF,TGTGCCAGCAGCTTGGGACAGGGGACTGAAGCTTTCTTT
few,TRBJ2-3,14,TRBV6-6,TRBD2,CASRRAGVGDTQYF,TGTGCCAGCAGGAGAGCGGGGGTGGGAGATACGCAGTATTTT
once,TRBJ2-5,17,TRBV4-2,TRBD2,CASSQGGTSVYQETQYF,TGTGCCAGCAGCCAAGGAGGGACTAGCGTTTATCAAGAGACCCAGTACTTC
-,TRBJ1-4,13,TRBV2,-,CASSGQLVEKLFF,TGTGCCAGCAGTGGACAGCTAGTCGAAAAACTGTTTTTT
-,TRBJ1-2,15,TRBV6-6,-,CASSYSRGRGYGYTF,TGTGCCAGCAGTTACTCGAGGGGCAGGGGATATGGCTACACCTTC
-,TRBJ1-1,12,TRBV29-1,-,CSVQKQGPEAFF,TGCAGCGTACAGAAACAGGGCCCTGAAGCTTTCTTT
-,TRBJ2-3,14,TRBV13,TRBD2,CASSRTSGGATQYF,TGTGCCAGCAGCCGGACTAGCGGGGGGGCGACGCAGTATTTT
few,TRBJ1-1,16,TRBV6-1,-,CASSETYRLMNTEAFF,TGTGCCAGCAGTGAGACCTACAGGTTAATGAACACTGAAGCTTTCTTT
-,TRBJ1-1,12,TRBV19,-,CASSILGAKAFF,TGTGCCAGTAGTATACTAGGGGCTAAGGCTTTCTTT
-,TRBJ2-5,20,TRBV29-1,TRBD2,CSVEDRESSGGTNPRETQYF,TGCAGCGTTGAAGATCGAGAGTCTAGCGGGGGGACCAACCCTCGGGAGACCCAGTACTTC
once,TRBJ1-2,11,TRBV20-1,TRBD1,CSGGTGYGYTF,TGCAGTGGAGGGACAGGCTATGGCTACACCTTC
-,TRBJ2-7,15,TRBV4-2,-,CASSQAPPGLYEQYF,TGTGCCAGCAGCCAAGCTCCGCCAGGGCTCTACGAGCAGTACTTC
-,TRBJ1-6,16,TRBV28,-,CASSFWGKGYNSPLHF,TGTGCCAGCAGTTTTTGGGGTAAGGGGTATAATTCACCCCTCCACTTT
once,TRBJ2-7,13,TRBV9,-,CASSDHSSYEQYF,TGTGCCAGCAGCGACCACAGCTCCTACGAGCAGTACTTC
-,TRBJ1-1,16,TRBV28,-,CASSNEGGGPSGEAFF,TGTGCCAGCAGCAACGAAGGGGGGGGGCCCAGCGGAGAAGCTTTCTTT
-,TRBJ1-5,15,TRBV10-2,-,CASREQSYSNQPQHF,TGCGCCAGCAGGGAACAGAGTTATAGCAATCAGCCCCAGCATTTT
few,TRBJ1-1,15,TRBV6-5,TRBD1,CASSYAGTGNTEAFF,TGTGCCAGCAGTTACGCCGGGACAGGGAACACTGAAGCTTTCTTT
few,TRBJ1-1,15,TRBV5-6,-,CASSLPTAENTEAFF,TGTGCCAGCAGCTTACCTACAGCCGAGAACACTGAAGCTTTCTTT
once,TRBJ1-2,16,TRBV4-3,-,CASSREPDSYFYGYTF,TGCGCCAGCAGCCGCGAACCGGACAGTTATTTCTATGGCTACACCTTC
-,TRBJ2-5,13,TRBV7-8,-,CASSLAVRGTQYF,TGTGCCAGCAGCTTAGCGGTCCGGGGGACCCAGTACTTC
-,TRBJ2-1,13,TRBV6-5,-,CASSPTGSNEQFF,TGTGCCAGCAGCCCGACAGGCTCCAATGAGCAGTTCTTC
-,TRBJ2-4,15,TRBV5-1,-,CASSVDGLAKNIQYF,TGCGCCAGCAGCGTGGACGGTCTAGCCAAAAACATTCAGTACTTC
-,TRBJ1-5,16,TRBV4-3,-,CASSQDRRYSNQPQHF,TGCGCCAGCAGCCAAGATAGGAGGTATAGCAATCAGCCCCAGCATTTT
once,TRBJ2-2,19,TRBV4-1,TRBD1,CASSHGQGDIWSNTGELFF,TGCGCCAGCAGCCACGGGCAGGGGGACATTTGGTCGAACACCGGGGAGCTGTTTTTT
-,TRBJ2-1,12,TRBV10-3,-,CAISEVYNEQFF,TGTGCCATCAGTGAGGTATACAATGAGCAGTTCTTC
-,TRBJ1-1,16,TRBV9,-,CASSDGSLPVGTEAFF,TGTGCCAGCAGCGACGGGTCTCTCCCGGTGGGCACTGAAGCTTTCTTT
-,TRBJ1-1,17,TRBV9,TRBD1,CASSKGVGQGANTEAFF,TGTGCCAGCAGCAAGGGGGTCGGGCAGGGGGCGAACACTGAAGCTTTCTTT
-,TRBJ2-7,15,TRBV4-2,-,CASSQVSRSPYEQYF,TGTGCCAGCAGCCAAGTCTCCAGGTCCCCTTACGAGCAGTACTTC
few,TRBJ2-3,15,TRBV28,TRBD2,CASSLAGGPADTQYF,TGTGCCAGCAGTTTAGCGGGGGGGCCAGCAGATACGCAGTATTTT
-,TRBJ2-3,15,TRBV7-9,-,CASSLGLVPPYTQYF,TGTGCCAGCAGCTTAGGTCTAGTGCCCCCATATACGCAGTATTTT
-,TRBJ1-2,16,TRBV9,TRBD1,CASSVGSTGVGYGYTF,TGTGCCAGCAGCGTAGGATCGACAGGGGTGGGATATGGCTACACCTTC
-,TRBJ1-1,14,TRBV6-1,-,CASSVPGSHTEAFF,TGTGCCAGCAGTGTTCCAGGGTCCCACACTGAAGCTTTCTTT
-,TRBJ2-7,12,TRBV10-1,-,CASRQGRYEQYF,TGCGCCAGCAGGCAGGGGCGCTACGAGCAGTACTTC
-,TRBJ1-6,14,TRBV7-2,-,CASSPTGANSPLHF,TGTGCCAGCAGCCCAACCGGAGCCAATTCACCCCTCCACTTT
-,TRBJ2-1,15,TRBV5-6,-,CASLSRGGTYNEQFF,TGTGCCAGCCTCAGTAGGGGGGGCACCTACAATGAGCAGTTCTTC
-,TRBJ1-5,14,TRBV19,-,CASSIQGLNQPQHF,TGTGCCAGTAGTATACAGGGGCTTAATCAGCCCCAGCATTTT
-,TRBJ1-3,15,TRBV2,-,CASSEASGFGNTIYF,TGTGCCAGCAGTGAAGCGTCAGGGTTTGGAAACACCATATATTTT
-,TRBJ2-3,16,TRBV5-4,TRBD1,CASDSPGDRGTDTQYF,TGTGCCAGCGACTCCCCCGGGGACAGGGGTACAGATACGCAGTATTTT
-,TRBJ1-6,14,TRBV19,-,CASSEGLFLSPLHF,TGTGCCAGTAGTGAAGGACTGTTCCTTTCACCCCTCCACTTT
-,TRBJ1-1,13,TRBV27,TRBD1,CASLDRGLGEAFF,TGTGCCAGTTTAGACAGGGGGTTAGGTGAGGCTTTCTTT